The sequence of this T cell receptor (beta chain) was determined in a study of a mutant IDH1 vaccine in newly diagnosed glioma. The germline V and J ends were trimmed by 0 bases and 11 bases, with 7 bases remaining between them. CDR1 and CDR2 (germline): MNHEY, SVGAGI. The CDR3 is made up of 11 amino acids. Generated by immunoSEQ multiplex PCR, the TCRdb table keeps only in-frame clones and is missing some. Of approximately 54,000 clones in the sample, around 80% were seen once. This sample's time point: baseline, week 1 (first vaccination visit). Specified treatment: pre-vaccination baseline after standard-of-care therapy.

The chain combines TRBV6-5 with TRBJ1-1; possible D gene TRBD1, 5 bases. Sequencing was performed on PBMCs, taken from a glioma patient treated with radiotherapy, temozolomide or both. The sequence was obtained from a man between 18 and 35 years old with glioma. The CDR3 protein is CASSYSNRAFF. Written as DNA, the CDR3 is TGTGCCAGCAGTTACTCGAACAGGGCTTTCTTT.